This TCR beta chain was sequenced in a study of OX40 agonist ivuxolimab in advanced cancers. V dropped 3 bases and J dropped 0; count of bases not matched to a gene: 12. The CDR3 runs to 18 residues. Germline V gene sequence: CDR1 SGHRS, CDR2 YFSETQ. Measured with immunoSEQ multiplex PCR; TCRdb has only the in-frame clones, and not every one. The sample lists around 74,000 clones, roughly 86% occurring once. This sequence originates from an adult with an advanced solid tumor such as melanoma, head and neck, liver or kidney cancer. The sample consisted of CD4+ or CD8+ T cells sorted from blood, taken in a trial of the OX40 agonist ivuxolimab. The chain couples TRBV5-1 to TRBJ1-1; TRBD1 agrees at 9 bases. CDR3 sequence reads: CASSSGTGWGPMNTEAFF. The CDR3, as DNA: TGCGCCAGCAGCTCCGGGACAGGGTGGGGGCCAATGAACACTGAAGCTTTCTTT.